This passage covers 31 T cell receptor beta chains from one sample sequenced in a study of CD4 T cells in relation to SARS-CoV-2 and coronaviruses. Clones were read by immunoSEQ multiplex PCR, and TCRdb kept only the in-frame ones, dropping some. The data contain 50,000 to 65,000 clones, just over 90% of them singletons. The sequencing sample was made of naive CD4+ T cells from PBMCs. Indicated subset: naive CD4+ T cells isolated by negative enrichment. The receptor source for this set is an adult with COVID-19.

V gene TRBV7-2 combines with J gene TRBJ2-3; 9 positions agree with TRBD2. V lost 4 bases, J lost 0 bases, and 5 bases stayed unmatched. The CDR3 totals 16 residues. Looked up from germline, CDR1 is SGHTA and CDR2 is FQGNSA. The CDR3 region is CASSSGLAKSTDTQYF. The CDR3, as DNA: TGTGCCAGCAGCTCAGGACTAGCGAAAAGCACAGATACGCAGTATTTT.

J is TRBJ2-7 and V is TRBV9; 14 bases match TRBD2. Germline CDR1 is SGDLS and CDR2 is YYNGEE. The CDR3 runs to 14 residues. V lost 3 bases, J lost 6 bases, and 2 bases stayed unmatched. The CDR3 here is CASSGGTSGSEQYF. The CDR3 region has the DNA TGTGCCAGCAGCGGTGGGACTAGCGGGAGCGAGCAGTACTTC.

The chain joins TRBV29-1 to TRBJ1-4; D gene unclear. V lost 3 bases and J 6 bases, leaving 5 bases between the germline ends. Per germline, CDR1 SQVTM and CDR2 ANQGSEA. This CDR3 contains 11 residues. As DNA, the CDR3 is TGCAGCGTTGACGTGGATGAAAAACTGTTTTTT. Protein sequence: CSVDVDEKLFF.

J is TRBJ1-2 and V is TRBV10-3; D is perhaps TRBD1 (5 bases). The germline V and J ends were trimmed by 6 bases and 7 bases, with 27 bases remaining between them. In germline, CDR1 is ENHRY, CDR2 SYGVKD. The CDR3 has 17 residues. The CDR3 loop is CAISADPFGGVMGGYTF. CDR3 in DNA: TGTGCCATCAGCGCCGATCCGTTTGGGGGGGTAATGGGTGGCTACACCTTC.

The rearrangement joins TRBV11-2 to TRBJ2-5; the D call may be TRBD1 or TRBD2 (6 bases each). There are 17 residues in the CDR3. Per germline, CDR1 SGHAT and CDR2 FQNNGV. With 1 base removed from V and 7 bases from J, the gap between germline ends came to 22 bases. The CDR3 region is CASSLALGGLPRGTQYF. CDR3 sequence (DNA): TGTGCCAGCAGCTTAGCCCTGGGGGGCCTCCCGAGGGGGACCCAGTACTTC. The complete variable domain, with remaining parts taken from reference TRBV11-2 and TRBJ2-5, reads EAGVAQSPRYKIIEKRQSVAFWCNPISGHATLYWYQQILGQGPKLLIQFQNNGVVDDSQLPKDRFSAERLKGVDSTLKIQPAKLEDSAVYLCASSLALGGLPRGTQYFGPGTRLLVL.

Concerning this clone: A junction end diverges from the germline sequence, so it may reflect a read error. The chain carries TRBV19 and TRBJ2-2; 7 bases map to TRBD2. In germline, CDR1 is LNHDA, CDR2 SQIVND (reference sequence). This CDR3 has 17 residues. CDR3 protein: CASSDLGRGTNIGELFF. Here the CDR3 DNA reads TGTGCCAGTAGCGATCTTGGGCGGGGGACGAACATCGGGGAGCTGTTTTTT.

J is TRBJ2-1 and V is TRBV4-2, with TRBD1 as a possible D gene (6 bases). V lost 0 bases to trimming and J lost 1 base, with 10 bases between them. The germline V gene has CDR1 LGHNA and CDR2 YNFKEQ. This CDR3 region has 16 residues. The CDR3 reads CASSQDLQGSYNEQFF. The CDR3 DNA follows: TGTGCCAGCAGCCAAGATTTGCAGGGGTCCTACAATGAGCAGTTCTTC.

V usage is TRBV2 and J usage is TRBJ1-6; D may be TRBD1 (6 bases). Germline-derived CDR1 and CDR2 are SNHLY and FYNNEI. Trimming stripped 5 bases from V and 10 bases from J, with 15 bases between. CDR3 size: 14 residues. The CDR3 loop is CASSLQGGGSPLHF. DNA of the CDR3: TGTGCCAGCAGTTTACAGGGTGGGGGATCACCCCTCCACTTT. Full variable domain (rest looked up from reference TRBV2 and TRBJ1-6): EPEVTQTPSHQVTQMGQEVILRCVPISNHLYFYWYRQILGQKVEFLVSFYNNEISEKSEIFDDQFSVERPDGSNFTLKIRSTKLEDSAMYFCASSLQGGGSPLHFGNGTRLTVT.

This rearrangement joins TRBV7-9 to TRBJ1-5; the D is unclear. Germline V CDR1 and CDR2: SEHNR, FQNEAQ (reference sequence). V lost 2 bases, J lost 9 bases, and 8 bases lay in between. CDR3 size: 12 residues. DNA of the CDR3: TGTGCCAGCAGCTTAATCTTCGGGCCCCAGCATTTT. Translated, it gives CASSLIFGPQHF.

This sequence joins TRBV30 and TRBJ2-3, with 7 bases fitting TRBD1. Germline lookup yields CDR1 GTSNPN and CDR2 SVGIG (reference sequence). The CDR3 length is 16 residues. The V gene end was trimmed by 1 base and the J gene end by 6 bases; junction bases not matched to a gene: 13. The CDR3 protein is CAWSGTDRVLIDTQYF. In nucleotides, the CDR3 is TGTGCCTGGAGTGGGACCGACAGGGTGTTGATTGATACGCAGTATTTT.

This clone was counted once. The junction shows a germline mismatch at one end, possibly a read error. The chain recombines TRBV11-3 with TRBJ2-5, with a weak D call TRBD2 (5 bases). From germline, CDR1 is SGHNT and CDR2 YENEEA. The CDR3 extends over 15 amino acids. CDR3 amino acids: CASSLDGLAGETQYF. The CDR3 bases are TGTGCCAGCAGTTTAGATGGGCTAGCAGGAGAGACCCAGTACTTC.

The CDR3 nucleotides are TGTGCCAGCAGTCAGGAACAGGGACCCTACGAGCAGTACTTC. It specifies CASSQEQGPYEQYF. The gene calls are TRBV7-8 and TRBJ2-7, with D perhaps TRBD1 (6 bases). Germline loops: CDR1 SGHVS, CDR2 FQNEAQ. The CDR3 consists of 14 residues. V lost 6 bases to trimming and J lost 2 bases, with 14 bases between them.

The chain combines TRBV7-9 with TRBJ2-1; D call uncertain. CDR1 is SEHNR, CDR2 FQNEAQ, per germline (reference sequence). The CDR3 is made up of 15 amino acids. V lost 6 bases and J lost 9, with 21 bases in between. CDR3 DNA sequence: TGTGCCAGCAGGGATTCCGGGTTGACATCCGGTGAGCAGTTCTTC. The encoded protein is CASRDSGLTSGEQFF. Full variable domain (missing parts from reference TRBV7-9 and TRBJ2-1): DTGVSQNPRHKITKRGQNVTFRCDPISEHNRLYWYRQTLGQGPEFLTYFQNEAQLEKSRLLSDRFSAERPKGSFSTLEIQRTEQGDSAMYLCASRDSGLTSGEQFFGPGTRLTVL.

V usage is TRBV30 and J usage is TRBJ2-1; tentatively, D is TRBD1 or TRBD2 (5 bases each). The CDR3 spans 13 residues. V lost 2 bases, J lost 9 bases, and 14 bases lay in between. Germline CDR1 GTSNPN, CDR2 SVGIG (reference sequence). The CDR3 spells CAWSTGTQTEQFF. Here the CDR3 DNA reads TGTGCCTGGAGTACCGGGACGCAAACTGAGCAGTTCTTC. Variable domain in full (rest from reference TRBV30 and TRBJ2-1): SQTIHQWPATLVQPVGSPLSLECTVEGTSNPNLYWYRQAAGRGLQLLFYSVGIGQISSEVPQNLSASRPQDRQFILSSKKLLLSDSGFYLCAWSTGTQTEQFFGPGTRLTVL.

The DNA for the CDR3 is TGTGCCAGCAGGGGGACAGTCTCCTACGAGCAGTACTTC. Translation: CASRGTVSYEQYF. The chain has TRBV2 and TRBJ2-7, with TRBD1 matching over 7 bases. CDR1 is SNHLY, CDR2 FYNNEI, per germline. This CDR3 is 13 amino acids long. J gave up 0 bases and V 6 bases, and 2 bases lay outside the gene matches.

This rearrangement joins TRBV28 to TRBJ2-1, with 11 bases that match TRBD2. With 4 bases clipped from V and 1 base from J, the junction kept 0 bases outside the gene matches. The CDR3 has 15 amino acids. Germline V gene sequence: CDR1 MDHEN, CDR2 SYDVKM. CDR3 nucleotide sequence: TGTGCCAGCAGTTCTAGCGGGAGGTCCTACAATGAGCAGTTCTTC. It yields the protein CASSSSGRSYNEQFF.

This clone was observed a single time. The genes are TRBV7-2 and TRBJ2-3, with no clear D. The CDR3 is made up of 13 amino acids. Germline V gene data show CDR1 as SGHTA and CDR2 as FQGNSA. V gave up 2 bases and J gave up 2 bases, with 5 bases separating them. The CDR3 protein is CASSLWYTDTQYF. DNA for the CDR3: TGTGCCAGCAGCTTATGGTACACAGATACGCAGTATTTT.

The CDR3 reads CASSPLAGDHTDTQYF. In DNA, the CDR3 is TGTGCCAGCAGCCCATTAGCGGGAGACCACACAGATACGCAGTATTTT. The chain has TRBV28 and TRBJ2-3; 9 nucleotides align to TRBD2. Germline V CDR1 and CDR2: MDHEN, SYDVKM. V shed 6 bases and J 2 bases; nucleotides not matched to a gene: 9. CDR3 size: 16 residues. Combining the CDR3 with reference TRBV28 and TRBJ2-3 gives the whole variable domain DVKVTQSSRYLVKRTGEKVFLECVQDMDHENMFWYRQDPGLGLRLIYFSYDVKMKEKGDIPEGYSVSREKKERFSLILESASTNQTSMYLCASSPLAGDHTDTQYFGPGTRLTVL.

CDR3 sequence: CASSSLSPETQYF. CDR3 in DNA: TGTGCCAGCAGCTCTCTTTCCCCAGAGACCCAGTACTTC. V is TRBV12-3 or TRBV12-4 and J is TRBJ2-5, with D hard to call. The length of the CDR3 is 13 residues. Trimming took off 6 bases at V and 4 bases at J, with 12 bases between the two ends.

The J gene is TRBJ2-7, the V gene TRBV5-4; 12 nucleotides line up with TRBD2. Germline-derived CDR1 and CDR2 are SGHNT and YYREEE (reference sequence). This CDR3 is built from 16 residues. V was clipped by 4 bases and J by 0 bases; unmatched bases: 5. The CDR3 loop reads CASSNLAGGASYEQYF. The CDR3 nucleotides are TGTGCCAGCAGCAACCTAGCGGGAGGGGCCTCCTACGAGCAGTACTTC.

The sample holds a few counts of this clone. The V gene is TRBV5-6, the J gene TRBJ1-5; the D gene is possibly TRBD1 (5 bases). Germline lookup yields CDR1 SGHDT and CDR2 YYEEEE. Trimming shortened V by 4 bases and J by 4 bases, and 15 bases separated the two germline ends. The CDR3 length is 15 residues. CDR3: CASSKGTGRNQPQHF. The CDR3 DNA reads TGTGCCAGCAGCAAAGGGACGGGAAGAAATCAGCCCCAGCATTTT. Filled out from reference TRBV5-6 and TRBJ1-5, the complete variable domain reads DAGVTQSPTHLIKTRGQQVTLRCSPKSGHDTVSWYQQALGQGPQFIFQYYEEEERQRGNFPDRFSGHQFPNYSSELNVNALLLGDSALYLCASSKGTGRNQPQHFGDGTRLSIL.

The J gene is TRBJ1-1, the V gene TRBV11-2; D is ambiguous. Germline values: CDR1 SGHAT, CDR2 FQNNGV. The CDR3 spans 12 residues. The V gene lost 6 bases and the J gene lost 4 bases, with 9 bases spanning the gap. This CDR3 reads CASSVRSTEAFF. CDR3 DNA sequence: TGTGCCAGCAGTGTCCGAAGCACTGAAGCTTTCTTT.

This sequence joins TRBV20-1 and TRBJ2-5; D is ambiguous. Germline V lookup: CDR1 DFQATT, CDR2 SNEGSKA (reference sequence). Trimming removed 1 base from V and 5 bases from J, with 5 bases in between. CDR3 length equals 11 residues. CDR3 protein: CSARVRETQYF. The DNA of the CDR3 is TGCAGTGCTAGAGTCAGGGAGACCCAGTACTTC.

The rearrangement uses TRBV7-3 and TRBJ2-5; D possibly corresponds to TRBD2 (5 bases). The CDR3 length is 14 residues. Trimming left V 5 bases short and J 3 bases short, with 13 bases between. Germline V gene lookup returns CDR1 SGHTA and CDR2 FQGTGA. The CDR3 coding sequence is TGTGCCAGCAGCCCGGCTAGCTCCGAAGAGACCCAGTACTTC. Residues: CASSPASSEETQYF. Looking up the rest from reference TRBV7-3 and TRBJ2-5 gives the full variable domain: GAGVSQTPSNKVTEKGKYVELRCDPISGHTALYWYRQSLGQGPEFLIYFQGTGAADDSGLPNDRFFAVRPEGSVSTLKIQRTERGDSAVYLCASSPASSEETQYFGPGTRLLVL.

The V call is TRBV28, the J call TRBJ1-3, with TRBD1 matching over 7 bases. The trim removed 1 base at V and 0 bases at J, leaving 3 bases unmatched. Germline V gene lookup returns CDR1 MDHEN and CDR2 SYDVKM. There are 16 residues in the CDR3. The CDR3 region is CASSLSGTASGNTIYF. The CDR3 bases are TGTGCCAGCAGTTTATCAGGGACAGCCTCTGGAAACACCATATATTTT.

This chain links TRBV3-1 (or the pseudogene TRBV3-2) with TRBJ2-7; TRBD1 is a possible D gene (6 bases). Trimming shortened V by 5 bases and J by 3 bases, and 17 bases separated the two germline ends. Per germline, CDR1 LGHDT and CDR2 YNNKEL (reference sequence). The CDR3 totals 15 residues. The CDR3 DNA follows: TGTGCCAGCAGCTTCAGACAGGATCCTAACTACGAGCAGTACTTC. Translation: CASSFRQDPNYEQYF.

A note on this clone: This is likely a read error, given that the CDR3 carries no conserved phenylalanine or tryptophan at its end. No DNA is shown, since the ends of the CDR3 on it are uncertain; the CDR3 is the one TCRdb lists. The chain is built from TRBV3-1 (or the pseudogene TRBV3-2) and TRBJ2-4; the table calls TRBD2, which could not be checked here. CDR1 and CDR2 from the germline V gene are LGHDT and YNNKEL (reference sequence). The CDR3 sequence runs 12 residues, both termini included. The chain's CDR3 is CASSQEFCAGSV.

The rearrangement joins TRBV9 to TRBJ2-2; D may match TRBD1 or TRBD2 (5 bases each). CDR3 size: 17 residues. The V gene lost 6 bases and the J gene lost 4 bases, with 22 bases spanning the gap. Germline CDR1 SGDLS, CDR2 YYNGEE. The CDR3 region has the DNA TGTGCCAGCAACCAGGTTCGCCCTGGGGGTACCACCGGGGAGCTGTTTTTT. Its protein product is CASNQVRPGGTTGELFF.

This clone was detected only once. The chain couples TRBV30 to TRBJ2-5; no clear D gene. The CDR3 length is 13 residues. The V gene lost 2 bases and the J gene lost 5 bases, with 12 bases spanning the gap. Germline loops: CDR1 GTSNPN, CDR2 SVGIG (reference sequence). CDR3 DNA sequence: TGTGCCTGGAGTTTGGTCTCCACGGAGACCCAGTACTTC. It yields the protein CAWSLVSTETQYF.

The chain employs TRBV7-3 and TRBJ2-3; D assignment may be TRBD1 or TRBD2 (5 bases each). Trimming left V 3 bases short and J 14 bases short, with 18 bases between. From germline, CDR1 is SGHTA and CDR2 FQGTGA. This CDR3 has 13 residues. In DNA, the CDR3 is TGTGCCAGCAGCTTTGGGACCGCACAGCCCCCGTATTTT. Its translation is CASSFGTAQPPYF.

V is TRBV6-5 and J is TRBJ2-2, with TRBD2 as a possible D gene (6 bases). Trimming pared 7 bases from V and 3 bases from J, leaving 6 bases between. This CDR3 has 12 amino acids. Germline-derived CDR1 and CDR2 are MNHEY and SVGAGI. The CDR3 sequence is CASKRDTGELFF. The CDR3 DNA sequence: TGTGCCAGCAAGCGGGACACCGGGGAGCTGTTTTTT.